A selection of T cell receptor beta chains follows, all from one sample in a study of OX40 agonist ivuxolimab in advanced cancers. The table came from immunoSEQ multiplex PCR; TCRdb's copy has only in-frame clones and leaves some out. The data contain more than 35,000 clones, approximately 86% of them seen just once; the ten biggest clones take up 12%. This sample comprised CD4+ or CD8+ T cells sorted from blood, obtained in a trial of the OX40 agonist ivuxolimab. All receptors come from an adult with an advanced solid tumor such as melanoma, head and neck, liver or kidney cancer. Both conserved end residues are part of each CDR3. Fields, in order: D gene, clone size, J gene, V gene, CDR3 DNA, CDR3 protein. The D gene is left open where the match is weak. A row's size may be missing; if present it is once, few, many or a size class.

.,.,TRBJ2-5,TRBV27,TGTGCCAGCAGTTTGGATAGTGCGTACCAAGAGACCCAGTACTTC,CASSLDSAYQETQYF
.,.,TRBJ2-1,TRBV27,TGTGCCAGCAGGCATGGACCCTACAATGAGCAGTTCTTC,CASRHGPYNEQFF
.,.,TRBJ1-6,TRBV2,TGTGCCAGCAGTACAGGGAGCTCCTATAATTCACCCCTCCACTTT,CASSTGSSYNSPLHF
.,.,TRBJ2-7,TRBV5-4,TGTGCCGTAGGGCCAAAAGCGGAGGAGCAGTACTTC,CAVGPKAEEQYF
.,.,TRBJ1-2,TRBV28,TGTGCCAGCAGTTTAACTCCCGGACCTCCCCCCCTTAGGGGCTACACCTTC,CASSLTPGPPPLRGYTF
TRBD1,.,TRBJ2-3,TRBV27,TGTGCCAGCAGTTCCCCCCCGAGGGGGCGATACACAGATACGCAGTATTTT,CASSSPPRGRYTDTQYF
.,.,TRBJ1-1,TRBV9,TGTGCCAGCAGCCCTCTGAATTTACACACTGAAGCTTTCTTT,CASSPLNLHTEAFF
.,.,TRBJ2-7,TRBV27,TGTGCCAGCAGTTTATTACGGGAGTCAATCTACGAGCAGTACTTC,CASSLLRESIYEQYF
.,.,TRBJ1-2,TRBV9,TGTGCCAGCAGCTTCGGGACGGGGGATTATGGCTACACCTTC,CASSFGTGDYGYTF
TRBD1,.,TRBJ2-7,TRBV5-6,TGTGCCAGCAGCAGAGACAGGGGCGCGTACGAGCAGTACTTC,CASSRDRGAYEQYF
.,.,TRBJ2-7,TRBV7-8,TGTGCCAGCAGCTTAGCGGGCCGCTCCTCCCCGGACGAGCAGTACTTC,CASSLAGRSSPDEQYF
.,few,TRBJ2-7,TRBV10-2,TGCGCCAGCAGTGAGGGCGGGGAAGGCTACGAGCAGTACTTC,CASSEGGEGYEQYF
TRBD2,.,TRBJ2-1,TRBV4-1,TGCGCCAGCAGCCGCATGGGAGGGCGCCACAATGAGCAGTTCTTC,CASSRMGGRHNEQFF
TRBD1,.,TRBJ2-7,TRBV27,TGTGCCAGCAGTTTCCGGGACAGATCCTACGAGCAGTACTTC,CASSFRDRSYEQYF
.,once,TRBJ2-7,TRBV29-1,TGCAGCGTTGACAGCGGCTACGAGCAGTACTTC,CSVDSGYEQYF
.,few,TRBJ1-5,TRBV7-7,TGTGCTAGCAGCTCTAATCAGCCCCAGCATTTT,CASSSNQPQHF
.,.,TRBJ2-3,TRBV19,TGTGCCAGTAGTATCACGGGGGTAACAGATACGCAGTATTTT,CASSITGVTDTQYF
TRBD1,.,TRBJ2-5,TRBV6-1,TGTGCCAGCAGTGAATATCTTTGGGGGACAGACCAAGAGACCCAGTACTTC,CASSEYLWGTDQETQYF
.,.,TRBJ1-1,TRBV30,TGTGCCTGGAGTGGCGACAGACGGGCTTTCTTT,CAWSGDRRAFF
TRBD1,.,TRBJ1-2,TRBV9,TGTGCCAGCAGCGAGGGGGCTTTTGGTGTTAGCTCGGCTGGCTACACCTTC,CASSEGAFGVSSAGYTF
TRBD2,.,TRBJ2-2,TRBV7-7,TGTGCTAGCAGCCCCTTCGTCGGGAGGTATACCGGGGAGCTGTTTTTT,CASSPFVGRYTGELFF
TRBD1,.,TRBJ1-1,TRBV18,TGTGCCAGCTCCCGACAGGGGGCGACTAGTAACGCTGAAGCTTTCTTT,CASSRQGATSNAEAFF
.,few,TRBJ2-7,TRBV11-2,TGTGCCAGCAGCTTTTCTTACGAGCAGTACTTC,CASSFSYEQYF
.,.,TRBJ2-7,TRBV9,TGTGCCAGCAGCGCAGAACCCGGACTTATCTACGAGCAGTACTTC,CASSAEPGLIYEQYF
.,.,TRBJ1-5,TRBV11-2,TGTGCCAGCAGCTTAAAGCCAAATGGTCAGCCCCAGCATTTT,CASSLKPNGQPQHF
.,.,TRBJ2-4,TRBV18,TGTGCCAGCTCACATACAGGCTATCTAGCCAAAAACATTCAGTACTTC,CASSHTGYLAKNIQYF
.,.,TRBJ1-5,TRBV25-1,TGTGCCAGCAGTGATAGGGGGTGGCAGCCCCAGCATTTT,CASSDRGWQPQHF
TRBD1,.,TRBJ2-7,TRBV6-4,TGTGCCAGCAGTGTCAGGACAGGGATAGACTACGAGCAGTACTTC,CASSVRTGIDYEQYF
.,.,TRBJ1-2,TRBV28,TGTGCCAGCACGCCCCGGGGGGCTAACTATGGCTACACCTTC,CASTPRGANYGYTF
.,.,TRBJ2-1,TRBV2,TGTGCCAGCAACCCGGGACCCCCCTACAATGAGCAGTTCTTC,CASNPGPPYNEQFF
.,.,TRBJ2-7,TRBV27,TGTGCCAGCAGTACCGGACAGTCTTACGAGCAGTACTTC,CASSTGQSYEQYF
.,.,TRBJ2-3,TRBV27,TGTGCCAGCAGTTTAAAGGACGGAGAAGCGCAGGCAGATACGCAGTATTTT,CASSLKDGEAQADTQYF
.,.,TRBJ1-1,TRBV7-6,TGTGCTACCGTCCGGGGGGAAGCTTTCTTT,CATVRGEAFF
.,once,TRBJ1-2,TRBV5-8,TGTGCCAGCAGCTGGACGGGCCTCACTAACTATGGCTACACCTTC,CASSWTGLTNYGYTF
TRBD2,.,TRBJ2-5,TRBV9,TGTGCCAGCAGTCGCGGACTAGCCCCCCCCAACCAAGAGACCCAGTACTTC,CASSRGLAPPNQETQYF
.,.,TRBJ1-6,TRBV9,TGTGCCAGCAGCGTATCGGGAGGGATTCTCAATTCACCCCTCCACTTT,CASSVSGGILNSPLHF
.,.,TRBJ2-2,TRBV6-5,TGTGCCAGCAGTTACTCACACGTCCTGGCGGGGGAGCTGTTTTTT,CASSYSHVLAGELFF
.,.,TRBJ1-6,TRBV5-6,TGTGCCAGCAGCCCCCGGGGGGGTTCACCCCTCCACTTT,CASSPRGGSPLHF
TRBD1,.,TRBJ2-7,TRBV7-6,TGTGCCAGCAGCTTAAAATCAGGGGGCTACGAGCAGTACTTC,CASSLKSGGYEQYF
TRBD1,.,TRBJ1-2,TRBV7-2,TGTGCCAGCAGCCCACTTGGACAGGGCTTTGGCTACACCTTC,CASSPLGQGFGYTF
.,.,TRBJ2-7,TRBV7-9,TGTGCCAGCAGCTTAGCGGCCTTTGTGGAGTACTTC,CASSLAAFVEYF
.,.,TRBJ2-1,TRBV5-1,TGCGCCAGCAGCTATAGTAGGAATGAGCAGTTCTTC,CASSYSRNEQFF
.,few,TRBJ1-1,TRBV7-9,TGTGCCAGCAGGCCGACGGGAAACACTGAAGCTTTCTTT,CASRPTGNTEAFF
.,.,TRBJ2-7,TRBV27,TGTGCCAGCAGTACCTACCGGGACCTCAACGAGCAGTACTTC,CASSTYRDLNEQYF
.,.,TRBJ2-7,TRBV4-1,TGCGCCAGCAGCCATCAGACAGGCGAAGGGTACGAGCAGTACTTC,CASSHQTGEGYEQYF
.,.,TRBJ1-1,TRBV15,TGTGCCACCAGCAGAGATCTCTCCGTCGGTACTGAAGCTTTCTTT,CATSRDLSVGTEAFF
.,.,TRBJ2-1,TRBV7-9,TGTGCCAGCAGCTCCGGGACTGGATACAATGAGCAGTTCTTC,CASSSGTGYNEQFF
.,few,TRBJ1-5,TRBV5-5,TGTGCCAGCAGCTTGGAGGGGAATCGCAATCAGCCCCAGCATTTT,CASSLEGNRNQPQHF
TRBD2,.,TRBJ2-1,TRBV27,TGTGCCAGCAGTTTGGAGCGGGGGGGTTTAGATGAGCAGTTCTTC,CASSLERGGLDEQFF
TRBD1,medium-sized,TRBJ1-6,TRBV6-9,TGTGCCAGCAGTTACCCCGGACAGGGTTCACCCCTCCACTTT,CASSYPGQGSPLHF
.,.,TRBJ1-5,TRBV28,TGTGCCAGCGGGTTCGGGGGATATCAGCCCCAGCATTTT,CASGFGGYQPQHF
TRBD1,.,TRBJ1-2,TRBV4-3,TGCGCCAGCAGCCAAGATCGGGCAGGGGGCGGACGGTACTATGGCTACACCTTC,CASSQDRAGGGRYYGYTF
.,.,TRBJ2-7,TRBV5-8,TGTGCCAGCAGCCCGGACAGCGGCTCCTACGAGCAGTACTTC,CASSPDSGSYEQYF
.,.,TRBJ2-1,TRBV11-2,TGTGCCAGCAGCTTAGACAGGGTAAGACCCTACAATGAGCAGTTCTTC,CASSLDRVRPYNEQFF
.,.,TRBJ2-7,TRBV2,TGTGCCAGCAGTGAATGGTGGGAGGAATCCTACGAGCAGTACTTC,CASSEWWEESYEQYF